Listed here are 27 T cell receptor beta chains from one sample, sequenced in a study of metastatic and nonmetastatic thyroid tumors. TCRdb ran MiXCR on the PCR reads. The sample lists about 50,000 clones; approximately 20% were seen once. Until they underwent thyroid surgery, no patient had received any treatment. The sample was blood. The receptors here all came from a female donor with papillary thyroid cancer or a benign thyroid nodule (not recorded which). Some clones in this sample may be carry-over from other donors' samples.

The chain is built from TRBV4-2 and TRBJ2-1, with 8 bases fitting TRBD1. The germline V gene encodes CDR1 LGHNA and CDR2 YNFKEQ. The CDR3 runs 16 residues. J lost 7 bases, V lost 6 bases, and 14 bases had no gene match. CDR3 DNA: TGTGCCAGCAGACAACAGGGGGTGGCTTATAGTAATGAGCAGTTCTTC. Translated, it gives CASRQQGVAYSNEQFF.

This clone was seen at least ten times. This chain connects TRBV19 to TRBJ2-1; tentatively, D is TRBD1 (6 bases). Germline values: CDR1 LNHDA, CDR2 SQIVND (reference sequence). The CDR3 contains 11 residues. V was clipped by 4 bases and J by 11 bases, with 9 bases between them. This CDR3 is CASSTGEKQFF. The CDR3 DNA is TGTGCCAGTAGTACAGGGGAGAAGCAGTTCTTC.

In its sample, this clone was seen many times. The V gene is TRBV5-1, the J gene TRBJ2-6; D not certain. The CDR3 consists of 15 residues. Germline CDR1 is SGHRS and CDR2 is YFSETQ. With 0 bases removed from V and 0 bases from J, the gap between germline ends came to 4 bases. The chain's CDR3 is CASSLAISGANVLTF. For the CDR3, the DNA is TGCGCCAGCAGCTTGGCAATCTCTGGGGCCAACGTCCTGACTTTC.

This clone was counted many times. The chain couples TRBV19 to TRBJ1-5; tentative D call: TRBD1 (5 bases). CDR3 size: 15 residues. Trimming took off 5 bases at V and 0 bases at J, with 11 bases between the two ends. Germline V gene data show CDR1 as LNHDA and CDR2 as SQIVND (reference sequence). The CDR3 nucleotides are TGTGCCAGTAGTGGGGACCATTATAGCAATCAGCCCCAGCATTTT. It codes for CASSGDHYSNQPQHF. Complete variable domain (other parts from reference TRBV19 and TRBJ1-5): DGGITQSPKYLFRKEGQNVTLSCEQNLNHDAMYWYRQDPGQGLRLIYYSQIVNDFQKGDIAEGYSVSREKKESFPLTVTSAQKNPTAFYLCASSGDHYSNQPQHFGDGTRLSIL.

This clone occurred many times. The CDR3 sequence is CASSLAGGAVTDTQYF. DNA of the CDR3: TGCGCCAGCAGCTTGGCTGGGGGAGCCGTGACAGATACGCAGTATTTT. The rearrangement joins TRBV5-1 to TRBJ2-3; D may be TRBD1 or TRBD2 (5 bases each). The CDR3 runs to 16 residues. Per germline, CDR1 SGHRS and CDR2 YFSETQ. V lost 0 bases to trimming and J lost 3 bases, with 14 bases between them. Together with reference TRBV5-1 and TRBJ2-3, the CDR3 gives the full variable domain: KAGVTQTPRYLIKTRGQQVTLSCSPISGHRSVSWYQQTPGQGLQFLFEYFSETQRNKGNFPGRFSGRQFSNSRSEMNVSTLELGDSALYLCASSLAGGAVTDTQYFGPGTRLTVL.

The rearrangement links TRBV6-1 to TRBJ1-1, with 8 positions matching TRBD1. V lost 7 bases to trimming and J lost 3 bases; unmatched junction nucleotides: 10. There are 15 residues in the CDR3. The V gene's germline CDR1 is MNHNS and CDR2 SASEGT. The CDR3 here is CASMGTVQGDTEAFF. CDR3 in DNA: TGTGCCAGCATGGGGACAGTACAGGGGGACACTGAAGCTTTCTTT.

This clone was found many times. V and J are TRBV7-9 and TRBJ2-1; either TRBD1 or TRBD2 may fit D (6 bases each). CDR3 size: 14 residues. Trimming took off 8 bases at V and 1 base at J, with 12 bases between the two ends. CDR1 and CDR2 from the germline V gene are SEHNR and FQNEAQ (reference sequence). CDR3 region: CASLPGASYNEQFF. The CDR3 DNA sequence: TGTGCCAGCTTACCGGGGGCTTCCTACAATGAGCAGTTCTTC. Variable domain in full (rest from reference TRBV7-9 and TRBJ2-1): DTGVSQNPRHKITKRGQNVTFRCDPISEHNRLYWYRQTLGQGPEFLTYFQNEAQLEKSRLLSDRFSAERPKGSFSTLEIQRTEQGDSAMYLCASLPGASYNEQFFGPGTRLTVL.

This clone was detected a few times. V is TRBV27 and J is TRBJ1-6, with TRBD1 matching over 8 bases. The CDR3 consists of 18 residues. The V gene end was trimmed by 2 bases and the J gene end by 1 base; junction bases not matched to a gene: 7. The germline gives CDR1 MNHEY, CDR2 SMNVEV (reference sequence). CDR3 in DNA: TGTGCCAGCAGTTTACCGGGCAGGGGGCTTTCCTATAATTCACCCCTCCACTTT. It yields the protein CASSLPGRGLSYNSPLHF.

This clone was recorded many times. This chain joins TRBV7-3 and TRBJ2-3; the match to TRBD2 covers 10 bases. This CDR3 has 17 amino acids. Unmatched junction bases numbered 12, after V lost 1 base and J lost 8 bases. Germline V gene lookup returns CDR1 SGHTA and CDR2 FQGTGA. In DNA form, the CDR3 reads TGTGCCAGCAGCTTAAGCGAAGCGGGAGGGCCGCAAGGTACGCAGTATTTT. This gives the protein CASSLSEAGGPQGTQYF.

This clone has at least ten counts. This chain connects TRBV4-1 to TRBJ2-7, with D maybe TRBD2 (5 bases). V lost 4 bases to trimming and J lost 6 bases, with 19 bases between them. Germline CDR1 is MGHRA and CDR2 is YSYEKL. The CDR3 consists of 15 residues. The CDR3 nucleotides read TGCGCCAGCAGCCTCTCAGCCGCCGGGATTGGCGAGCAGTACTTC. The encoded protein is CASSLSAAGIGEQYF.

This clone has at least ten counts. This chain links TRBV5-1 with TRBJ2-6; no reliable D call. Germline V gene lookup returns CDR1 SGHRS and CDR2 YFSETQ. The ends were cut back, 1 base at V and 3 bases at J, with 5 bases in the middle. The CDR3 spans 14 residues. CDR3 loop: CASSLTIGANVLTF. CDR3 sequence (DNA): TGCGCCAGCAGCTTGACTATTGGGGCCAACGTCCTGACTTTC.

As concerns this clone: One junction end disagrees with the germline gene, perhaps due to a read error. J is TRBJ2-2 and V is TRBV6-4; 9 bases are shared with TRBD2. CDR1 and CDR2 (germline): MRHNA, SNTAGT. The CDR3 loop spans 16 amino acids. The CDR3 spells CASSGLAVEDTGGLFF. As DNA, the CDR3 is TGTGCCAGCAGTGGACTAGCGGTAGAGGACACCGGGGGGCTGTTTTTT.

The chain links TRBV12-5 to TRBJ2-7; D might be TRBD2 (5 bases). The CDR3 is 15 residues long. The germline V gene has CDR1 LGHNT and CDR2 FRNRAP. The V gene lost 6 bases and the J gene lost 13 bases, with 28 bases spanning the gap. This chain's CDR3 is CASGSQARRFLRHYF. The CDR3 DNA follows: TGTGCTAGTGGCTCTCAAGCGAGGAGGTTTTTGAGACATTACTTC.

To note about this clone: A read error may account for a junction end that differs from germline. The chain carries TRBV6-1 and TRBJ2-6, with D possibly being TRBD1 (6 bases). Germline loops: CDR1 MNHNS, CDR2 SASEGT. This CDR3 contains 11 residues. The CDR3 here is CATLGANALTF. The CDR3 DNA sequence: TGTGCCACGTTGGGGGCCAACGCCCTGACTTTC.

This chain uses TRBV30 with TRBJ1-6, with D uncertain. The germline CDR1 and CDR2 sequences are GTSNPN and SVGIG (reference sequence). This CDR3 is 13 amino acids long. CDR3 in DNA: TGTGCTTCGATTGGGGAGTATAATTCACCCCTCCACTTT. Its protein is CASIGEYNSPLHF.

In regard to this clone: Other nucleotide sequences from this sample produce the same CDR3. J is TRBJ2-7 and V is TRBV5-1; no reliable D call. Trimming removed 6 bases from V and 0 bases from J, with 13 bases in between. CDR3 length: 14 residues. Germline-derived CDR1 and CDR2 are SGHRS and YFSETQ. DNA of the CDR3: TGCGCCAGCAAAAGGGCACCGACCTCCTACGAGCAGTACTTC. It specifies CASKRAPTSYEQYF.

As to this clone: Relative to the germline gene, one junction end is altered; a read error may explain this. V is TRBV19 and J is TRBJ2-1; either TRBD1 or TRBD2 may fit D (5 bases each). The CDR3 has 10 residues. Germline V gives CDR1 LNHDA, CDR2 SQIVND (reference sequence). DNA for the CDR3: TGTGCCAGTAGTCTGGGGGAACAGCTCTTC. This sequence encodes CASSLGEQLF.

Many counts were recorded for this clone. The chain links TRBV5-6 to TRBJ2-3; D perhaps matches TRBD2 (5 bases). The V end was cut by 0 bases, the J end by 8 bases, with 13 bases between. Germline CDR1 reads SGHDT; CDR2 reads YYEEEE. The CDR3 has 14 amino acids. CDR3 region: CASSLVRPGGTQYF. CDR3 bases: TGTGCCAGCAGCTTGGTTCGACCCGGAGGTACGCAGTATTTT.

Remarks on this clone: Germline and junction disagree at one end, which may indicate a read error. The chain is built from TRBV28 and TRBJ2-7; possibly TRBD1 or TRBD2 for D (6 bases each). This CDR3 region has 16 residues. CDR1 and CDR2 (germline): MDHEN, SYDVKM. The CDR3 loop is CASSCSLGGAPYEQYF. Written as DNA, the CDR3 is TGTGCAAGCAGTTGTAGTCTCGGGGGCGCACCCTACGAGCAGTACTTC.

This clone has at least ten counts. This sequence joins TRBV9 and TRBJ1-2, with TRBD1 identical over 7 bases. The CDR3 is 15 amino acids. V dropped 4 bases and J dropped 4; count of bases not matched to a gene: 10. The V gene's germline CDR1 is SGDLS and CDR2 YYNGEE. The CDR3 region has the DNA TGTGCCAGCAGCTCGACAGGGATAGGTTTCTATGGCTACACCTTC. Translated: CASSSTGIGFYGYTF. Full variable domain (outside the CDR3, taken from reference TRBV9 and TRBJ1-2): DSGVTQTPKHLITATGQRVTLRCSPRSGDLSVYWYQQSLDQGLQFLIQYYNGEERAKGNILERFSAQQFPDLHSELNLSSLELGDSALYFCASSSTGIGFYGYTFGSGTRLTVV.

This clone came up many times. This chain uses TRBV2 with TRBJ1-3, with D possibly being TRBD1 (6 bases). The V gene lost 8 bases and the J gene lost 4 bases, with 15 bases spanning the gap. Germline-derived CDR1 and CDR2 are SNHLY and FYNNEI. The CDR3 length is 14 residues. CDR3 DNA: TGTGCCAGCGTTGGGGGGCGGCGGGGAAACACCATATATTTT. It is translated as CASVGGRRGNTIYF.

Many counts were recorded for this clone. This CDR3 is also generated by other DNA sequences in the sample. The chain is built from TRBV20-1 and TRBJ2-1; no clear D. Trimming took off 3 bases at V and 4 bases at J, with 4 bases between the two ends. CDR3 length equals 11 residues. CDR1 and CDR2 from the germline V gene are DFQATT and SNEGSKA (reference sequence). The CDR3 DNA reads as TGCAGTGCTAGGGTATACAATGAGCAGTTCTTC. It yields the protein CSARVYNEQFF.

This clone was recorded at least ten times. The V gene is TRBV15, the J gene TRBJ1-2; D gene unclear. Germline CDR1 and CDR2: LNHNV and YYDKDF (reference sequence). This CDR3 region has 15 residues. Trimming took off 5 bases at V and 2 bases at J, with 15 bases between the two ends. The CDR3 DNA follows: TGTGCCACCAGCGCAGGATGGCAGGAGAACTATGGCTACACCTTC. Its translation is CATSAGWQENYGYTF.

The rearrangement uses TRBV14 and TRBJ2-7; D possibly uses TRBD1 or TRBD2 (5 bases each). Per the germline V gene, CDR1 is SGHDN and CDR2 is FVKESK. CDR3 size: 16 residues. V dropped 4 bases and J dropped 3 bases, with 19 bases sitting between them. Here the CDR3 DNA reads TGTGCCAGCAGCCCCTTCTTCGGGGCAGGGAACTACGAGCAGTACTTC. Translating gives CASSPFFGAGNYEQYF. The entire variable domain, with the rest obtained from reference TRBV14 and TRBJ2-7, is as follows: EAGVTQFPSHSVIEKGQTVTLRCDPISGHDNLYWYRRVMGKEIKFLLHFVKESKQDESGMPNNRFLAERTGGTYSTLKVQPAELEDSGVYFCASSPFFGAGNYEQYFGPGTRLTVT.

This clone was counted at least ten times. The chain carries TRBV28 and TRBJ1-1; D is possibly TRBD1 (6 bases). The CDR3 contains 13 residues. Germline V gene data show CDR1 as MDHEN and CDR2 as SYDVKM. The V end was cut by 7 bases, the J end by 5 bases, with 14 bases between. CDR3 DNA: TGTGCCAGCATCCACAGGGTTGGAACTGAAGCTTTCTTT. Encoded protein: CASIHRVGTEAFF.

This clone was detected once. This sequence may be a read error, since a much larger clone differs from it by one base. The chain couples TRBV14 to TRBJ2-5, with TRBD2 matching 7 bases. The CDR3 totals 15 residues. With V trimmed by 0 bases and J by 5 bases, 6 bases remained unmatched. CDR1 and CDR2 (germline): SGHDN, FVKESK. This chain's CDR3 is CASSQDLGGVETQYF. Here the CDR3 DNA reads TGTGCCAGCAGCCAAGATCTGGGAGGGGTTGAGACCCAGTACTTC.

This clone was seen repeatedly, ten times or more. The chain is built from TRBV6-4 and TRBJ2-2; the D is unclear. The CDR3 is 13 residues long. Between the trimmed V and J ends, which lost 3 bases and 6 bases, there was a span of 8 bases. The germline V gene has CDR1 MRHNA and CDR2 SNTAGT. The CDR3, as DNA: TGTGCCAGCAGTGAAAGGGATCCCGGGGAGCTGTTTTTT. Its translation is CASSERDPGELFF.